The 20 T cell receptor beta chains below all came from one sample that was sequenced in a study of T cells expressing NK-cell markers. TCRdb reprocessed the 5' RACE reads; each CDR3 protein has one entry and no DNA is given. In total, the table holds roughly 380,000 distinct CDR3 sequences. What was sequenced was blood T cells: a sorted CD56 or NKG2C T cell subset, CD4+ or CD8+ T cells, or bulk PBMC T cells (not recorded which). Every receptor here comes from a man aged 18 to 69 in good health.

The chain employs TRBV4-2 and TRBJ2-5; TCRdb selects TRBD2, and the lack of DNA leaves this call unchecked. Germline-derived CDR1 and CDR2 are LGHNA and YNFKEQ. The CDR3 extends over 15 amino acids. This CDR3 is CASSHGLAVQETQYF.

Here the CDR3 reads CSARNPKGAMKETQYF. The chain uses TRBV20-1 and TRBJ2-5; TCRdb's D gene call, TRBD1, goes unchecked for lack of DNA. The CDR3 totals 16 residues. Germline assignment: CDR1 DFQATT and CDR2 SNEGSKA (reference sequence).

This chain's CDR3 is CASSPVGGSPLHF. The V call is TRBV5-1, the J call TRBJ1-6; TCRdb returns TRBD1, unconfirmable since there is no DNA. Per the germline V gene, CDR1 is SGHRS and CDR2 is YFSETQ. The CDR3 spans 13 residues.

J is TRBJ1-2 and V is TRBV3-1; the D gene TCRdb calls, TRBD1, cannot be checked with no DNA. From germline, CDR1 is LGHDT and CDR2 YNNKEL (reference sequence). The CDR3 runs 15 residues. The CDR3 sequence is CASSPGQGASSGYTF.

The CDR3 spells CSVEDLKWTGLTDTQYF. V gene TRBV29-1 combines with J gene TRBJ2-3; with no DNA, the TCRdb D assignment of TRBD1 cannot be verified. Germline values: CDR1 SQVTM, CDR2 ANQGSEA. CDR3 length: 17 residues.

The chain recombines TRBV20-1 with TRBJ2-3; the TCRdb D gene call, TRBD2, has no DNA to confirm it. Germline-derived CDR1 and CDR2 are DFQATT and SNEGSKA (reference sequence). The CDR3 loop spans 14 amino acids. Here the CDR3 reads CSAHLAGGKITQYF.

The chain employs TRBV4-2 and TRBJ1-3; with no DNA, the TCRdb D assignment of TRBD1 cannot be verified. This CDR3 comprises 20 residues. From germline, CDR1 is LGHNA and CDR2 YNFKEQ. CDR3 region: CASSQDAGTGSRAAGNTIYF.

The CDR3 loop reads CASSFRTGGAPDTQYF. The chain has TRBV5-5 and TRBJ2-3; TCRdb reports TRBD1, a call that lacks DNA to check it against. The CDR3 extends over 16 amino acids. Germline assignment: CDR1 SGHKS and CDR2 YYEKEE (reference sequence).

V gene TRBV11-3 combines with J gene TRBJ2-7. This CDR3 contains 12 residues. The germline CDR1 and CDR2 sequences are SGHNT and YENEEA. The CDR3 reads CASSYSFSAQYF.

This chain uses TRBV20-1 with TRBJ1-1; TCRdb indicates TRBD1, and absent DNA this call remains unverified. From germline, CDR1 is DFQATT and CDR2 SNEGSKA (reference sequence). The CDR3 length is 16 residues. The CDR3 region is CSARGGTDKGNTEAFF.

V is TRBV20-1 and J is TRBJ1-6; TCRdb's D call of TRBD1 is untestable without DNA. CDR3 size: 15 residues. CDR1 is DFQATT and CDR2 is SNEGSKA in the germline V gene (reference sequence). This chain's CDR3 is CSAPTGGADNSPLHF.

The chain couples TRBV27 to TRBJ2-5. The CDR3 spans 13 residues. CDR1 and CDR2 (germline): MNHEY, SMNVEV (reference sequence). The CDR3 region is CASSSLYTWTQYF.

CDR3: CATSGGANNEQFF. The V gene is TRBV24-1, the J gene TRBJ2-1; without DNA, the TCRdb call of TRBD2 cannot be checked. CDR3 length: 13 residues. CDR1 and CDR2 from the germline V gene are KGHDR and SFDVKD.

This sequence joins TRBV21-1 and TRBJ1-2. TRBV21-1 is a known pseudogene. The CDR3 extends over 12 amino acids. CDR3 amino acids: CASSKGLAGYTF.

The J gene is TRBJ1-6, the V gene TRBV20-1; TCRdb calls TRBD1, which cannot be checked without DNA. The CDR3 spans 16 residues. CDR1 is DFQATT and CDR2 is SNEGSKA in the germline V gene (reference sequence). CDR3 protein: CSARIVGGLGNSPLHF.

The chain joins TRBV7-6 to TRBJ2-5; there is no DNA to check the TCRdb D call of TRBD2. Germline assignment: CDR1 SGHVS and CDR2 FNYEAQ. This CDR3 spans 18 amino acids. The CDR3: CASRKGLAGSHFQETQYF.

CDR3 sequence: CASRPGRGTYNEQFF. The chain combines TRBV12-2 with TRBJ2-1; TCRdb's D call of TRBD2 is untestable without DNA. TRBV12-2 is termed a pseudogene. The CDR3 extends over 15 amino acids.

V gene TRBV11-2 combines with J gene TRBJ2-5; the D call from TCRdb, TRBD1, cannot be confirmed without DNA. Per the germline V gene, CDR1 is SGHAT and CDR2 is FQNNGV. CDR3 length: 18 amino acids. This chain's CDR3 is CASSLLGGGTTSGVTQYF.

V and J are TRBV5-1 and TRBJ2-5; TCRdb proposes TRBD1, but this gene call is untestable without DNA. CDR1 and CDR2 from the germline V gene are SGHRS and YFSETQ. CDR3 length: 15 residues. CDR3 region: CASSLGGAHQETQYF.

The chain recombines TRBV25-1 with TRBJ1-2. The CDR3 length is 13 residues. In germline, CDR1 is MGHDK, CDR2 SYGVNS. This CDR3 is CASSQAGGNGYTF.